This TCR beta chain emerged from a study of CD8+ T cells in alopecia areata (dated by TCRdb to the late 2010s). Regarding the study in general: Skin from C3H/HeJ donors with spontaneous alopecia (about 6-12 months old) was grafted onto female C3H/HeJ recipients aged about 6-10 weeks. High-throughput TCRbeta sequencing was used to examine T cell clonal expansion in alopecia areata in both the C3H/HeJ mouse model and human patients. On the human side, TCRbeta sequencing was run on scalp tissue and on sorted CD4+ and CD8+ peripheral blood T cells from healthy controls and from alopecia areata patients with either patchy or totalis/universalis disease. Scalp clonality was compared among normal scalp (n=4), patchy alopecia areata scalp (n=8), and alopecia totalis/universalis scalp (n=8). RNA was obtained with the PAXgene miRNA kit for fixed scalp, the miRNeasy kit for PBMCs, and the RNeasy kit for mouse skin. TCRbeta CDR3 regions were amplified by immunoSEQ multiplex PCR with 35 Vbeta forward and 13 Jbeta reverse primers.

Cells from mouse cutaneous lymph nodes were pooled, stained for CD4, CD8alpha, NKG2D, NKG2ACE and other markers, and then sorted on a BD Influx. Library preparation used the immunoSEQ multiplex PCR assay. RNA was extracted from all samples and reverse transcribed into cDNA as template for TCR sequencing. First-strand cDNA was synthesized using SuperScript III with a 2:1 mix of oligo-dT and random hexamers. A synthetic immune receptor repertoire was used to measure amplification bias, and any remaining bias was corrected computationally. Sequencing of the libraries was done on Illumina HiSeq using 60 bp reads that spanned the CDR3 and were read from J toward V. The authors' analysis ran thus. Raw reads were preprocessed to remove errors, and CDR3 was defined according to IMGT conventions as the region from the conserved cysteine to phenylalanine. To get clonality, Shannon entropy was normalized by log2 of the number of productive unique TCRs and the result was subtracted from 1. CD4 or CD8 identity of scalp clones was inferred by cross-referencing scalp TCRbeta sequences with sorted blood CD4 and CD8 repertoires. Here the immuneACCESS table is served through TCRdb, limited to in-frame sequences with V and J called. Missing clones are a known gap in these copies; in checked studies unresolved V genes cover under half, and the rest lacks a known reason. The V and J calls and clone size were taken over from that table, and D and trimming were inferred from the DNA. In this sample, more than 250,000 clones appear, none counted once only. Around 1.2% of the sample is held by the ten biggest clonotypes.

V lost 2 bases and J lost 4 bases, and the count of bases not matched to a germline gene is 4. The CDR1 and CDR2 encoded by the germline V gene are NSHNY and SYGAGN. From the cysteine up to the phenylalanine, the CDR3 has a length of 15 residues. The CDR3 was read in part: 33 bases, with the frame set at base 1. Paper-wide results and their limitations: Unlike mouse skin, which is dominated by gammadelta T cells, normal human skin has resident alphabeta T cells that are also sequenced, and this complicates analysis of the scalp TCR repertoire. Higher clonality and more expanded CD8+ clones were observed in lesional scalp than in normal scalp, particularly in alopecia totalis/universalis, a finding suggestive of antigenic drive. Compared with mice, TCR sequences shared between patients were less clear, possibly partly because of HLA diversity across the patient population.

This clone has at least ten counts. This receptor's antigen is unknown. The gene nomenclature and germline references here are murine. The read ends 4 residues shy of where the CDR3 ends; the end is completed using the germline J gene. Other DNA sequences of this sample code for an identical CDR3. The sequence was collected from a C3H/HeJ mouse with alopecia areata. Mice of this strain carry the MHC haplotype H2-k. The sample comprised CD4+ T cells sorted from a lymph node. The rearrangement combines TRBV13-1 with TRBJ2-2; the junction holds 8 bases that match TRBD2. The part of the CDR3 DNA that was read is TGTGCCAGCAGTGACCTGGGGGGAGGCACCGGG. It is translated as CASSDLGGGTG. The complete CDR3 protein is CASSDLGGGTGQLYF.